The clone carrying this T cell receptor (beta chain) was seen many times. This specimen belongs to a study of kidney transplant recipient with SARS-CoV-2 infection. Each CDR3 protein gets one entry after TCRdb re-called the reads with MiXCR. This table has about 250,000 distinct CDR3 sequences, 29% appearing once. CDR1 is SGHTA and CDR2 is FQGNSA in the germline V gene. The length of the CDR3 is 17 residues. The V gene lost 5 bases and the J gene lost 4 bases, with 23 bases spanning the gap. The specimen comprised a blood sample, sampled at baseline and on roughly day 110 from a kidney transplant recipient. The gene calls are TRBV7-2 and TRBJ1-2; D gene unclear. This clonotype originated in a male patient aged 25-45 years who had COVID-19 and was a kidney transplant recipient. Some T cells may be transferred from the graft donor. The CDR3: CASSSESRDGKTYGYTF. For the CDR3, the DNA is TGTGCCAGCAGCAGTGAGAGCAGAGACGGAAAGACCTATGGCTACACCTTC. The full variable domain, completed using reference TRBV7-2 and TRBJ1-2, is GAGVSQSPSNKVTEKGKDVELRCDPISGHTALYWYRQSLGQGLEFLIYFQGNSAPDKSGLPSDRFSAERTGGSVSTLTIQRTQQEDSAVYLCASSSESRDGKTYGYTFGSGTRLTVV.